One sample yielded the 10 T cell receptor beta chains listed below, sequenced in a study of T-cell reconstitution after alpha-beta-depleted transplantation in children. Overall study findings and caveats: Counts and diversity of T cells one year after transplant came mostly from newly produced T cells.

These TCRs are of unknown antigen specificity. Researchers prepared the TCRbeta library using unique molecular identifiers, the study reports. In TCRdb, the PCR reads were re-called with MiXCR into one record per CDR3 protein. The sample lists about 300,000 distinct CDR3 sequences; over 7% were seen once. Sequences were derived from peripheral blood, sampled 360 days after TCRalphabeta/CD19-depleted stem cell transplant. All receptors come from a female patient aged 2 to 10 who had a stem cell transplant for Fanconi anemia, so the T cells may come from the graft donor.

The chain joins TRBV7-9 to TRBJ1-3; D uncertain. Trimming took off 5 bases at V and 4 bases at J, with 9 bases between the two ends. Looked up from germline, CDR1 is SEHNR and CDR2 is FQNEAQ (reference sequence). The CDR3 loop spans 13 amino acids. CDR3: CASSQQTGNTIYF. The CDR3 DNA is TGTGCCAGCAGCCAACAGACGGGAAACACCATATATTTT. The full variable domain, in which reference TRBV7-9 and TRBJ1-3 provide the parts outside the CDR3, is DTGVSQNPRHKITKRGQNVTFRCDPISEHNRLYWYRQTLGQGPEFLTYFQNEAQLEKSRLLSDRFSAERPKGSFSTLEIQRTEQGDSAMYLCASSQQTGNTIYFGEGSWLTVV.

This clonotype has at least ten counts. J is TRBJ2-3 and V is TRBV4-3; 8 positions match TRBD1. CDR1 and CDR2 (germline): LGHNA, YSLEER. The CDR3 is 14 residues long. Trimming at V came to 1 base and at J to 6 bases, leaving 3 bases not matched to a gene. This chain's CDR3 is CASSQVGTGDTQYF. For the CDR3, the DNA is TGCGCCAGCAGCCAAGTAGGGACAGGTGATACGCAGTATTTT.

This clonotype was seen many times. V and J are TRBV6-1 and TRBJ2-6; D is unresolved. CDR3 length: 15 residues. The germline CDR1 and CDR2 sequences are MNHNS and SASEGT. Trimming shortened V by 7 bases and J by 2 bases, and 12 bases separated the two germline ends. CDR3 bases: TGTGCCAGCACCGTATTCAGTGCTGGGGCCAACGTCCTGACTTTC. It translates to CASTVFSAGANVLTF.

This clonotype came up many times. The chain recombines TRBV6-1 with TRBJ2-2; no clear D. CDR1 and CDR2 from the germline V gene are MNHNS and SASEGT. V was pared by 6 bases and J by 3 bases, with 14 bases between. The CDR3 consists of 15 residues. The chain's CDR3 is CASRRTWPYTGELFF. For the CDR3, the DNA is TGTGCCAGCAGAAGGACGTGGCCCTACACCGGGGAGCTGTTTTTT.

The V and J genes are TRBV11-2 and TRBJ1-2, with no clear D. Looked up from germline, CDR1 is SGHAT and CDR2 is FQNNGV. Trimming took 4 bases from V and 3 from J, leaving 18 bases between them. This CDR3 has 16 residues. The CDR3: CASSSVPVRGDYGYTF. As DNA, the CDR3 is TGTGCCAGCAGCTCCGTCCCGGTTCGTGGGGACTATGGCTACACCTTC.

This clonotype was counted at least ten times. This chain joins TRBV12-3 or TRBV12-4 and TRBJ1-1, with D possibly being TRBD1 (5 bases). V lost 5 bases, J lost 2 bases, and 15 bases lay in between. The CDR3 is 15 residues long. The CDR3 coding sequence is TGTGCCAGCAGTACGGGACTCCAAGGAAACACTGAAGCTTTCTTT. Protein: CASSTGLQGNTEAFF.

This clonotype was counted ten times or more. The rearrangement links TRBV7-9 to TRBJ1-2, with 10 bases identical to TRBD1. Germline V gene sequence: CDR1 SEHNR, CDR2 FQNEAQ (reference sequence). Losses at the gene ends were 3 bases for V and 7 bases for J; bases not matched to a gene: 5. The CDR3 runs 14 residues. The CDR3 is CASSFETGGSGYTF. Here the CDR3 DNA reads TGTGCCAGCAGCTTCGAGACAGGGGGCAGTGGCTACACCTTC.

Comment on this clonotype: A read error may produce the germline difference seen at one junction end. This chain connects TRBV12-3 or TRBV12-4 to TRBJ2-1; TRBD2 agrees at 15 bases. This CDR3 comprises 18 residues. The CDR3 is CAISLGVGTSGGRDEQFF. CDR3 coding DNA: TGTGCCATCAGTTTAGGGGTTGGGACTAGCGGGGGGAGGGATGAGCAGTTCTTC.

This clonotype has at least ten counts. The chain uses TRBV9 and TRBJ2-3; D call uncertain. Germline CDR1 SGDLS, CDR2 YYNGEE. The CDR3 extends over 13 amino acids. Between the trimmed V and J ends, which lost 4 bases and 5 bases, there was a span of 11 bases. The CDR3 protein is CASSTPPRDTQYF. DNA of the CDR3: TGTGCCAGCAGCACACCCCCCCGAGATACGCAGTATTTT.

The table lists this clonotype with many counts. This chain joins TRBV3-1 and TRBJ2-2, with D uncertain. Germline lookup yields CDR1 LGHDT and CDR2 YNNKEL (reference sequence). The V and J ends lost 1 base and 4 bases respectively, with 7 bases between them. This CDR3 is 14 amino acids long. This chain's CDR3 is CASSQVGFTGELFF. As DNA, the CDR3 is TGTGCCAGCAGCCAAGTAGGGTTCACCGGGGAGCTGTTTTTT.